This is a list of T cell receptor beta chains from one sample in a study of OX40 agonist ivuxolimab in advanced cancers. Assay: immunoSEQ multiplex PCR; the TCRdb copy retains only in-frame clones and omits some. The sample lists 95,000 to 150,000 clones, just over 90% occurring once. The sequencing used CD4+ or CD8+ T cells sorted from blood, collected in a trial of the OX40 agonist ivuxolimab. All receptors come from an adult with an advanced solid tumor such as melanoma, head and neck, liver or kidney cancer. Each CDR3 is given with its conserved first and last residue. A D gene is named only where the DNA matches it firmly. The listing skips clone size in some rows; elsewhere it reads once, few, many or a size class.

j_call: TRBJ1-2; v_call: TRBV28; d_call: .; clone_size: .; cdr3_aa: CASSWVASYGYTF; cdr3_nt: TGTGCCAGCAGTTGGGTTGCCTCCTATGGCTACACCTTC
j_call: TRBJ1-5; v_call: TRBV6-1; d_call: .; clone_size: .; cdr3_aa: CASSVTGGNQPQHF; cdr3_nt: TGTGCCAGCAGTGTCACGGGGGGCAATCAGCCCCAGCATTTT
j_call: TRBJ1-2; v_call: TRBV30; d_call: .; clone_size: .; cdr3_aa: CAWSVRRGTNYGYTF; cdr3_nt: TGTGCCTGGAGTGTACGTCGGGGAACTAACTATGGCTACACCTTC
j_call: TRBJ1-1; v_call: TRBV6-1; d_call: TRBD1; clone_size: .; cdr3_aa: CASSAKQGAGTEAFF; cdr3_nt: TGTGCCAGCAGTGCGAAACAGGGGGCAGGCACTGAAGCTTTCTTT
j_call: TRBJ1-3; v_call: TRBV7-8; d_call: .; clone_size: .; cdr3_aa: CASSLASAPLTHSSGNTIYF; cdr3_nt: TGTGCCAGCAGCTTAGCAAGCGCGCCTTTGACTCATAGCTCTGGAAACACCATATATTTT
j_call: TRBJ2-5; v_call: TRBV5-1; d_call: TRBD2; clone_size: once; cdr3_aa: CASSLAASGRQETQYF; cdr3_nt: TGCGCCAGCAGCTTGGCGGCTAGCGGGCGACAAGAGACCCAGTACTTC
j_call: TRBJ2-2; v_call: TRBV7-8; d_call: .; clone_size: .; cdr3_aa: CASDRTSANTGELFF; cdr3_nt: TGTGCCAGCGATCGGACCTCCGCGAACACCGGGGAGCTGTTTTTT
j_call: TRBJ1-5; v_call: TRBV19; d_call: .; clone_size: .; cdr3_aa: CASSTDRSNGPQHF; cdr3_nt: TGTGCCAGTAGTACCGACAGGTCGAATGGGCCCCAGCATTTT
j_call: TRBJ1-5; v_call: TRBV12-5; d_call: TRBD1; clone_size: .; cdr3_aa: CASAGTGGQPQHF; cdr3_nt: TGTGCTAGTGCCGGGACAGGGGGTCAGCCCCAGCATTTT
j_call: TRBJ1-1; v_call: TRBV7-3; d_call: TRBD1; clone_size: .; cdr3_aa: CASSLSSGGGNEAFF; cdr3_nt: TGTGCCAGCAGCTTAAGTTCAGGGGGCGGAAATGAAGCTTTCTTT
j_call: TRBJ1-5; v_call: TRBV28; d_call: .; clone_size: once; cdr3_aa: CASSFSGGTSNQPQHF; cdr3_nt: TGTGCCAGCAGTTTCTCTGGGGGGACGAGCAATCAGCCCCAGCATTTT
j_call: TRBJ1-2; v_call: TRBV18; d_call: .; clone_size: .; cdr3_aa: CASSPSAQGDYGYTF; cdr3_nt: TGTGCCAGCTCACCCTCCGCACAGGGAGACTATGGCTACACCTTC
j_call: TRBJ2-7; v_call: TRBV28; d_call: TRBD1; clone_size: .; cdr3_aa: CASSFGQGLREQYF; cdr3_nt: TGTGCCAGCAGTTTTGGACAGGGACTTAGAGAGCAGTACTTC
j_call: TRBJ1-5; v_call: TRBV11-2; d_call: .; clone_size: once; cdr3_aa: CASSLDPSQPQHF; cdr3_nt: TGTGCCAGCAGCTTAGATCCAAGTCAGCCCCAGCATTTT
j_call: TRBJ1-3; v_call: TRBV5-4; d_call: TRBD1; clone_size: .; cdr3_aa: CASSIGQGATSGNTIYF; cdr3_nt: TGTGCCAGCAGCATAGGACAGGGTGCCACCTCTGGAAACACCATATATTTT
j_call: TRBJ2-2; v_call: TRBV10-1; d_call: TRBD1; clone_size: few; cdr3_aa: CASSDQTGVTGELFF; cdr3_nt: TGCGCCAGCAGTGACCAAACAGGGGTCACCGGGGAGCTGTTTTTT
j_call: TRBJ2-7; v_call: TRBV28; d_call: .; clone_size: .; cdr3_aa: CASSTNRIYEQYF; cdr3_nt: TGTGCCAGCAGCACCAACAGGATTTACGAGCAGTACTTC
j_call: TRBJ1-2; v_call: TRBV28; d_call: .; clone_size: .; cdr3_aa: CASSLGDYGYTF; cdr3_nt: TGTGCCAGCAGTTTAGGCGACTATGGCTACACCTTC